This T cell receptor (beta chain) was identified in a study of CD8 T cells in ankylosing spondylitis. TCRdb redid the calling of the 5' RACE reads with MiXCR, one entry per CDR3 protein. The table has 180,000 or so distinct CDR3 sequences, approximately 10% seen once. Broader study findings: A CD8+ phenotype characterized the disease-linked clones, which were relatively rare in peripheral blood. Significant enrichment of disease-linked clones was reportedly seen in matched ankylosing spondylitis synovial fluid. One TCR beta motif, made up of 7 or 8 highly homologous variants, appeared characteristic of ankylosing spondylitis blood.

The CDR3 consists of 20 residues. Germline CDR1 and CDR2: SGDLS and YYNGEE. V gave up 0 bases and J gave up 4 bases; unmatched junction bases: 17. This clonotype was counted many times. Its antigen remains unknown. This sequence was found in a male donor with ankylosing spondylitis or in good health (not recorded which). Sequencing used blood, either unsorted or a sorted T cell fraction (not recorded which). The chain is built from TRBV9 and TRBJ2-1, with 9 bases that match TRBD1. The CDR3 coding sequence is TGTGCCAGCAGCGTAGAGGGGACAGGGTTTTTGGTGGAGGCGTACAATGAGCAGTTCTTC. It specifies CASSVEGTGFLVEAYNEQFF.